The 17 T cell receptor beta chains below all came from one sample that was sequenced in a study of OX40 agonist ivuxolimab in advanced cancers. The method behind the library was the immunoSEQ multiplex PCR assay. Here the immuneACCESS table is served through TCRdb, limited to in-frame sequences with V and J called. Missing clones are a known gap in these copies; in checked studies unresolved V genes cover under half, and the rest lacks a known reason. The sample table shows some 43,000 clones, and more than 75% are seen once. The ten largest account for about 35% of the sample. The starting material was CD4+ or CD8+ T cells sorted from blood, obtained in a trial of the OX40 agonist ivuxolimab. These receptors all stem from an adult with an advanced solid tumor such as melanoma, head and neck, liver or kidney cancer.

The rearrangement uses TRBV5-1 and TRBJ2-2; D not certain. Looked up from germline, CDR1 is SGHRS and CDR2 is YFSETQ. CDR3 size: 13 residues. V gave up 4 bases and J gave up 4 bases, with 8 bases separating them. CDR3 bases: TGCGCCAGCAGCCCCCGTGGCACCGGGGAGCTGTTTTTT. Translated, it gives CASSPRGTGELFF. Looking up the rest from reference TRBV5-1 and TRBJ2-2 gives the full variable domain: KAGVTQTPRYLIKTRGQQVTLSCSPISGHRSVSWYQQTPGQGLQFLFEYFSETQRNKGNFPGRFSGRQFSNSRSEMNVSTLELGDSALYLCASSPRGTGELFFGEGSRLTVL.

V and J are TRBV5-4 and TRBJ1-3; no clear D gene. Trimming stripped 0 bases from V and 0 bases from J, with 7 bases between. This CDR3 contains 15 residues. Looked up from germline, CDR1 is SGHNT and CDR2 is YYREEE (reference sequence). The CDR3 DNA sequence: TGTGCCAGCAGCTTGGCAGAAAGCTCTGGAAACACCATATATTTT. As protein: CASSLAESSGNTIYF.

The J gene is TRBJ2-7, the V gene TRBV11-2, with D uncertain. V was pared by 1 base and J by 3 bases, with 16 bases between. The CDR3 is made up of 16 amino acids. CDR1 and CDR2 (germline): SGHAT, FQNNGV. The CDR3: CASSLGSQAINYEQYF. The CDR3 coding sequence is TGTGCCAGCAGCTTAGGAAGCCAGGCAATCAACTACGAGCAGTACTTC.

The count of this clone is one. The chain recombines TRBV4-3 with TRBJ1-3, with D possibly TRBD1 on 5 matching bases. The CDR3 length is 15 residues. V was trimmed by 0 bases and J by 2 bases, leaving 8 bases between them. Germline CDR1 is LGHNA and CDR2 is YSLEER. For the CDR3, the DNA is TGCGCCAGCAGCCAAGAGTCCAGGGCTGGAAACACCATATATTTT. Translating gives CASSQESRAGNTIYF.

The sample holds one count of this clone. The chain employs TRBV28 and TRBJ2-2; D remains unclear. V lost 2 bases, J lost 7 bases, and 14 bases lay in between. This CDR3 has 15 amino acids. Germline V gene lookup returns CDR1 MDHEN and CDR2 SYDVKM. CDR3 bases: TGTGCCAGCAGTTTAGGGTTGGCGGTGGGCGGGGAGCTGTTTTTT. Its protein is CASSLGLAVGGELFF.

The gene calls are TRBV13 and TRBJ1-5; D is possibly TRBD1 (6 bases). V was pared by 2 bases and J by 2 bases, with 16 bases between. The CDR3 is 17 residues long. Germline V lookup: CDR1 PRHDT, CDR2 FYEKMQ (reference sequence). The CDR3 region is CASSLTRGTPGNQPQHF. CDR3 DNA sequence: TGTGCCAGCAGCTTAACTAGGGGGACGCCCGGCAATCAGCCCCAGCATTTT.

The chain is built from TRBV2 and TRBJ1-3, with no clear D. Per germline, CDR1 SNHLY and CDR2 FYNNEI. The ends were cut back, 1 base at V and 2 bases at J, with 9 bases in the middle. This CDR3 is 15 amino acids long. The DNA for the CDR3 is TGTGCCAGCAGTGAAGAGGGAGTCACTGGAAACACCATATATTTT. Its translation: CASSEEGVTGNTIYF.

This chain joins TRBV5-8 and TRBJ2-7, with D possibly called TRBD1 or TRBD2 (5 bases each). Trimming took off 5 bases at V and 3 bases at J, with 9 bases between the two ends. The CDR3 totals 12 residues. Germline assignment: CDR1 SGHTS and CDR2 YDEGEE. CDR3 sequence reads: CASRGRNYEQYF. For the CDR3, the DNA is TGTGCCAGCAGGGGACGGAACTACGAGCAGTACTTC.

This chain connects TRBV18 to TRBJ1-6, with 7 bases identical to TRBD1. Germline values: CDR1 KGHSH, CDR2 LQKENI. The CDR3 length is 12 residues. After removal of 5 bases from V and 8 bases from J, the junction contained 0 bases not matched to a gene. The CDR3: CASSTGDSPLHF. In DNA, the CDR3 is TGTGCCAGCTCAACAGGGGATTCACCCCTCCACTTT.

The count of this clone is one. The chain is built from TRBV7-2 and TRBJ2-4, with D possibly being TRBD2 (6 bases). Germline CDR1 is SGHTA and CDR2 is FQGNSA. The length of the CDR3 is 16 residues. V was pared by 5 bases and J by 7 bases, with 21 bases between. This CDR3 is CASSPSGPAAGNIQYF. Here the CDR3 DNA reads TGTGCCAGCAGCCCTAGTGGGCCAGCGGCGGGGAACATTCAGTACTTC.

The rearrangement links TRBV23-1 to TRBJ1-1, with unresolved D. TRBV23-1 belongs to the ORF category, with a function that is uncertain. V was shortened by 4 bases and J by 0 bases, with 18 bases between the two germline ends. The CDR3 has 17 residues. The CDR3 spells CASSPGRKSFMNTEAFF. The DNA of the CDR3 is TGCGCCAGCAGTCCCGGCAGGAAATCATTCATGAACACTGAAGCTTTCTTT.

J is TRBJ2-2 and V is TRBV6-1, with 10 bases identical to TRBD1. After removal of 4 bases from V and 3 bases from J, the junction contained 2 bases not matched to a gene. This CDR3 has 15 amino acids. CDR1 is MNHNS and CDR2 is SASEGT in the germline V gene. CDR3 DNA sequence: TGTGCCAGCAGTGGGACAGGGGGGGACACCGGGGAGCTGTTTTTT. Translating gives CASSGTGGDTGELFF.

The chain employs TRBV7-9 and TRBJ2-1, with 9 bases matching TRBD2. Germline CDR1 SEHNR, CDR2 FQNEAQ (reference sequence). The CDR3 has 16 amino acids. Losses at the gene ends were 6 bases for V and 7 bases for J; bases not matched to a gene: 13. CDR3 residues: CASRGRTSENPNEQFF. CDR3 sequence (DNA): TGTGCCAGCAGGGGCAGGACTAGCGAGAACCCAAATGAGCAGTTCTTC.

The chain is built from TRBV18 and TRBJ2-1; weak D call: TRBD2 (5 bases). Deletions cut 4 bases from V and 0 bases from J, with 10 bases between. The CDR3 is made up of 15 amino acids. From germline, CDR1 is KGHSH and CDR2 LQKENI. For the CDR3, the DNA is TGTGCCAGCTCACGGACTTTAAGCTCCTACAATGAGCAGTTCTTC. It translates to CASSRTLSSYNEQFF.

This clone was seen a single time. The CDR3 is CASSEKGLATTDTQYF. CDR3 in DNA: TGTGCCAGCAGTGAAAAGGGACTAGCGACAACAGATACGCAGTATTTT. The chain carries TRBV6-1 and TRBJ2-3, with 10 bases that match TRBD2. CDR1 MNHNS and CDR2 SASEGT come from the germline V gene. This CDR3 comprises 16 residues. Trimming took 2 bases from V and 3 from J; bases not matched to a gene: 5.

The chain couples TRBV15 to TRBJ2-7, with D perhaps TRBD2 (5 bases). The V end was cut by 3 bases, the J end by 0 bases, with 15 bases between. The CDR3 contains 16 residues. CDR1 is LNHNV and CDR2 is YYDKDF in the germline V gene (reference sequence). This CDR3 reads CATSSPSKSGSYEQYF. The CDR3 DNA is TGTGCCACCAGCAGTCCCTCAAAGAGCGGCTCCTACGAGCAGTACTTC.

The rearrangement joins TRBV7-9 to TRBJ2-5; D may be TRBD1 or TRBD2 (7 bases each). Looked up from germline, CDR1 is SEHNR and CDR2 is FQNEAQ (reference sequence). Trimming shortened V by 5 bases and J by 5 bases, and 18 bases separated the two germline ends. The length of the CDR3 is 15 residues. CDR3 sequence reads: CASSNEGGGRETQYF. Written as DNA, the CDR3 is TGTGCCAGCAGCAACGAGGGAGGGGGCCGGGAGACCCAGTACTTC.